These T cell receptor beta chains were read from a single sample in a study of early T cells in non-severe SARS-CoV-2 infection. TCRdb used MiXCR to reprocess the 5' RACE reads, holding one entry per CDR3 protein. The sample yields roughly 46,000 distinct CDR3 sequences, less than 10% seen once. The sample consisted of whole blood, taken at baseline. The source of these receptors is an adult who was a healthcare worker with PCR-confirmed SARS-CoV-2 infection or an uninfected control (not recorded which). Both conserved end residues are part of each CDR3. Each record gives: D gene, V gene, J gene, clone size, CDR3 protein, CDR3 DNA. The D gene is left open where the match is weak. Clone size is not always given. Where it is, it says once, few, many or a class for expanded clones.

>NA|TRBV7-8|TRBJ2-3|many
CASSFRGPDTQYF
TGTGCCAGCAGCTTCAGGGGCCCAGATACGCAGTATTTT
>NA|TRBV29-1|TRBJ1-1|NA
CSVENPMNTEAFF
TGCAGCGTTGAAAATCCGATGAACACTGAAGCTTTCTTT
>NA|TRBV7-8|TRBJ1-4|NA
CASSFRLDPSVEKLFF
TGTGCCAGCAGCTTTAGGTTGGACCCCTCGGTGGAGAAACTGTTTTTT
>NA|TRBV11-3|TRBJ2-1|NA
CASSFGSTGQFF
TGTGCCAGCAGCTTCGGGTCGACCGGGCAGTTCTTC
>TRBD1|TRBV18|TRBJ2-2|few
CASSPPPGTGRTGELFF
TGTGCCAGCTCACCACCGCCCGGGACAGGGCGGACCGGGGAGCTGTTTTTT
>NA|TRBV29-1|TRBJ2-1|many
CSVAGRGSYNEQFF
TGCAGCGTTGCTGGAAGGGGCTCCTACAATGAGCAGTTCTTC
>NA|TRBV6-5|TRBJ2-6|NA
CATSLSGANVLTF
TGTGCCACGAGTCTTTCTGGGGCCAACGTCCTGACTTTC
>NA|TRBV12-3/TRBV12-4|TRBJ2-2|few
CASSLGVTGELFF
TGTGCCAGCAGTCTAGGGGTCACCGGGGAGCTGTTTTTT
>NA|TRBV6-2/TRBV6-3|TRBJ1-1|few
CASRDDGGRAFF
TGTGCCAGCAGGGACGACGGCGGCAGGGCTTTCTTT
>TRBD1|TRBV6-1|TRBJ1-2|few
CASSEALTGGFYGYTF
TGTGCCAGCAGTGAAGCCCTGACAGGGGGGTTCTATGGCTACACCTTC
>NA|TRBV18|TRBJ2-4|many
CASSRMGANIQYF
TGTGCCAGCTCACGTATGGGAGCGAACATTCAGTACTTC
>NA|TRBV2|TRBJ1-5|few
CASSDRLGQPQHF
TGTGCCAGCAGTGACCGCTTAGGCCAGCCCCAGCATTTT
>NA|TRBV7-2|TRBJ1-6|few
CASSLARGLGYSPLHF
TGTGCCAGCAGCTTAGCTAGGGGATTGGGATATTCACCCCTCCACTTT
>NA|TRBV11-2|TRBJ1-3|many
CASSWRQASGNTIYF
TGTGCCAGCAGCTGGCGGCAGGCATCTGGAAACACCATATATTTT